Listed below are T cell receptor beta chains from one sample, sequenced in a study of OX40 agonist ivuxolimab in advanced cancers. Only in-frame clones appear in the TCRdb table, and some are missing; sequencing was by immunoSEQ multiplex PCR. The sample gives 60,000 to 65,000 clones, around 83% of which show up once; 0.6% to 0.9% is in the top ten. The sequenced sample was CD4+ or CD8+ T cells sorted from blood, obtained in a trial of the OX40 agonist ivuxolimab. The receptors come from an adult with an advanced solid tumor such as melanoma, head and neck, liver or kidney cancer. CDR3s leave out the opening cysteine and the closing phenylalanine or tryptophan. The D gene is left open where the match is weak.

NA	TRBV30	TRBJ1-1	AWSSWGGQGNTEAF
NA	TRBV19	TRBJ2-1	ASNPQATYNEQF
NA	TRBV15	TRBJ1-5	ATSRDWGTVNQPQH
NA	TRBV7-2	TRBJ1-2	ASSLEGLEIYGYT
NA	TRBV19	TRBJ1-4	ASSITLWRSNEKLF
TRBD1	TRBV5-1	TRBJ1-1	ASSKGLGQGLDEAF
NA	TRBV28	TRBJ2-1	ALPKGGGNEQF
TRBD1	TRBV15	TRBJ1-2	ATSRGTGGDAGYT
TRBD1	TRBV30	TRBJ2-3	AWSSTGVGDTQY
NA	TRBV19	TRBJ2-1	ASSQSYNEQF
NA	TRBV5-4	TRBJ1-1	ASNWWGATEAF
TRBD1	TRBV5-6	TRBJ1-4	ASSGGTGLAEKLF
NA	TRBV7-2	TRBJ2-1	ASSLGTAKNNNEQF
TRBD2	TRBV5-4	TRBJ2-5	ASSSMMGSGTQETQY
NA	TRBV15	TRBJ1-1	ATRPTPYDTEAF